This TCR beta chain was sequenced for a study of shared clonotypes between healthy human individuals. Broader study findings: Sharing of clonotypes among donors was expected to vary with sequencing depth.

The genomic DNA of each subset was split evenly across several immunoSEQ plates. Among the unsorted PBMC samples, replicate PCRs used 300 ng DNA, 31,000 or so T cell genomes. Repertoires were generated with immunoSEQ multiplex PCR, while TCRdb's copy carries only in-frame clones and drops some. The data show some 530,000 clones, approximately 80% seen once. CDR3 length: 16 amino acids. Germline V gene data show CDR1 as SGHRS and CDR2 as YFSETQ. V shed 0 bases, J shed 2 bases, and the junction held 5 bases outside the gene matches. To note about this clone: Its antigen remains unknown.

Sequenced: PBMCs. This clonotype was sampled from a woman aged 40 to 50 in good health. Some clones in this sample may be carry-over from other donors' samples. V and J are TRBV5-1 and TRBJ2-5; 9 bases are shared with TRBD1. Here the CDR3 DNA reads TGCGCCAGCAGCTTGGCCGGGGGACAGGGACAAGAGACCCAGTACTTC. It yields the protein CASSLAGGQGQETQYF.